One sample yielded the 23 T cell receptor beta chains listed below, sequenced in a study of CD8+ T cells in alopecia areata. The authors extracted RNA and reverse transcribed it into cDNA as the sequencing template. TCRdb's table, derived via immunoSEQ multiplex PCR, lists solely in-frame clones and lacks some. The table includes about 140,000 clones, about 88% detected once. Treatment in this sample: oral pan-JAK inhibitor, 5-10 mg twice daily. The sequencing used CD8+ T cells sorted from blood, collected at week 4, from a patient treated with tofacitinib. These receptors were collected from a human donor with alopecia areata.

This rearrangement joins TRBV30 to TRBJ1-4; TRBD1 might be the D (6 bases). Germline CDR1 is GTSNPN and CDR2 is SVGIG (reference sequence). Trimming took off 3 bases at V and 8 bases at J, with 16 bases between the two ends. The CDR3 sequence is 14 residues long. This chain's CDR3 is CAWSDLGGGEKLFF. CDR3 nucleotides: TGTGCCTGGAGCGATCTAGGGGGTGGCGAAAAACTGTTTTTT.

The CDR3 DNA is TGCGCCAGCAGCCAAGGACTCCACTCCTCCTACGAGCAGTACTTC. Residues: CASSQGLHSSYEQYF. This chain joins TRBV4-1 and TRBJ2-7; D remains unclear. Germline-derived CDR1 and CDR2 are MGHRA and YSYEKL. This CDR3 is built from 15 residues. V lost 1 base, J lost 0 bases, and 10 bases lay in between.

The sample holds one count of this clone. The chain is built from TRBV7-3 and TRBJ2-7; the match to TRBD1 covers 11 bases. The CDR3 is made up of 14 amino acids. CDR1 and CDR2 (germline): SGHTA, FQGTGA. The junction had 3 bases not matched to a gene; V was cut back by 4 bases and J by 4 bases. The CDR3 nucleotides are TGTGCCAGCAGCTCCGGGACAGGGGGTTACGAGCAGTACTTC. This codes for CASSSGTGGYEQYF.

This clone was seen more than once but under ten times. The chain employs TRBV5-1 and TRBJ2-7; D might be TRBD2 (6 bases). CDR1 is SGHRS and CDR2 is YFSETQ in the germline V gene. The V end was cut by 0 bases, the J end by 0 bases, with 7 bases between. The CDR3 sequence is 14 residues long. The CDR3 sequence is CASSLDGSSYEQYF. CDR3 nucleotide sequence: TGCGCCAGCAGCTTGGACGGGAGCTCCTACGAGCAGTACTTC.

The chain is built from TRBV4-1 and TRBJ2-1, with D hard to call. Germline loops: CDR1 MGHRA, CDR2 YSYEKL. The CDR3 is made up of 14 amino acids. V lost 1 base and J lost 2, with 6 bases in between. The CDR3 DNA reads TGCGCCAGCAGCCAAGCATGGGCCTACAATGAGCAGTTCTTC. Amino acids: CASSQAWAYNEQFF.

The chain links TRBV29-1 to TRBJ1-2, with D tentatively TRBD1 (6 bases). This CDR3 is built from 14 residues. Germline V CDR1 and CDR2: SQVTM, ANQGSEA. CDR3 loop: CSDRDTDGNYGYTF. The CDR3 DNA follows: TGCAGTGACCGGGACACCGATGGTAACTATGGCTACACCTTC.

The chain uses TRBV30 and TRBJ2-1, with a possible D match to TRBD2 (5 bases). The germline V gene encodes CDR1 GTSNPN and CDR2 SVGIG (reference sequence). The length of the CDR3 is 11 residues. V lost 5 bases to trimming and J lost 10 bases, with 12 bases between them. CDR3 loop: CAWGDPGEQFF. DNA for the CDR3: TGTGCCTGGGGCGACCCGGGAGAGCAGTTCTTC.

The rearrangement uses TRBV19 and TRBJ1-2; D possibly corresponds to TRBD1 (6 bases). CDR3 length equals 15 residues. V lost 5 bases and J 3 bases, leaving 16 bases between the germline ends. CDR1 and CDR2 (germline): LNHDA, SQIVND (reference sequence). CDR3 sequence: CASSWGTSSHYGYTF. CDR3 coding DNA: TGTGCCAGTAGTTGGGGGACATCCTCCCACTATGGCTACACCTTC.

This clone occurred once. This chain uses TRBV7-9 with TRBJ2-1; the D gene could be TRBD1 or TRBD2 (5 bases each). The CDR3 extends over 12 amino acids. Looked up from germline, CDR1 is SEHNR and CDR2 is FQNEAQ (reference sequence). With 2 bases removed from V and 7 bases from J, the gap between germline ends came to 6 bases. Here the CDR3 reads CASSLWGNEQFF. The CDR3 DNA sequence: TGTGCCAGCAGCTTATGGGGGAATGAGCAGTTCTTC.

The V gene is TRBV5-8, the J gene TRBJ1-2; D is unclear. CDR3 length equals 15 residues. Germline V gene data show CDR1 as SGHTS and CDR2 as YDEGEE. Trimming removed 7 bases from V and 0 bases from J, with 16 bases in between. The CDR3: CASHPPQMSNYGYTF. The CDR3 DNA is TGTGCCAGCCACCCCCCACAGATGTCTAACTATGGCTACACCTTC.

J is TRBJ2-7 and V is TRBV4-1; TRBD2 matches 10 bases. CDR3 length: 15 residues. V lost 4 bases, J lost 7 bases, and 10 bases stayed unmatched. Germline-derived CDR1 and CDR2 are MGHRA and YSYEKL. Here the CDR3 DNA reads TGCGCCAGCAGCCCCAGCGGGGGGGATTCCTTTGAGCAGTACTTC. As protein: CASSPSGGDSFEQYF.

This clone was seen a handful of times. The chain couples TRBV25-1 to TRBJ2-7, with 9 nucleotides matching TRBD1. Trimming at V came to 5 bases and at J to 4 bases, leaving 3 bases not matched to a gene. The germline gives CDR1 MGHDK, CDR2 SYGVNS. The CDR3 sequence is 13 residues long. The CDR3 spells CASSLGQGYEQYF. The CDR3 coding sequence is TGTGCCAGCAGTCTGGGACAGGGTTACGAGCAGTACTTC.

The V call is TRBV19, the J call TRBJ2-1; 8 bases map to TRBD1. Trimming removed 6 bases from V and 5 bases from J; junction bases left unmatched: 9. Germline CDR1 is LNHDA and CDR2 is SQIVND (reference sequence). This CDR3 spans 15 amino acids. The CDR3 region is CASSQTGEVHNEQFF. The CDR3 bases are TGTGCCAGTAGCCAGACAGGGGAGGTTCACAATGAGCAGTTCTTC.

The DNA of the CDR3 is TGCGCCAGCAGCTTCGGACAGGGGGACACTGAAGCTTTCTTT. Protein product: CASSFGQGDTEAFF. This chain links TRBV5-1 with TRBJ1-1; 10 positions agree with TRBD1. The germline V gene encodes CDR1 SGHRS and CDR2 YFSETQ. The CDR3 loop spans 14 amino acids. Losses at the gene ends were 2 bases for V and 3 bases for J; bases not matched to a gene: 1.

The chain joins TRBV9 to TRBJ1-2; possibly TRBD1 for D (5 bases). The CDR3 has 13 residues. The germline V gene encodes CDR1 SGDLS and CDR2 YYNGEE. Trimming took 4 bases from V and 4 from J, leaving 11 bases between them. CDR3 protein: CASSPRDSYGYTF. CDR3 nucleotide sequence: TGTGCCAGCAGCCCCCGCGACAGCTATGGCTACACCTTC.

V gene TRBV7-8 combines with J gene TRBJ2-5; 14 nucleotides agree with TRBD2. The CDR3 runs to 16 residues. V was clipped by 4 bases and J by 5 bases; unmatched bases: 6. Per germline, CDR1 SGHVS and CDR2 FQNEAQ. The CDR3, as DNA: TGTGCCAGCAGCTCGGGACTAGCGGGAGTATATGAGACCCAGTACTTC. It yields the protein CASSSGLAGVYETQYF. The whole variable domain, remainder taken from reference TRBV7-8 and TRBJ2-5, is GAGVSQSPRYKVAKRGQDVALRCDPISGHVSLFWYQQALGQGPEFLTYFQNEAQLDKSGLPSDRFFAERPEGSVSTLKIQRTQQEDSAVYLCASSSGLAGVYETQYFGPGTRLLVL.

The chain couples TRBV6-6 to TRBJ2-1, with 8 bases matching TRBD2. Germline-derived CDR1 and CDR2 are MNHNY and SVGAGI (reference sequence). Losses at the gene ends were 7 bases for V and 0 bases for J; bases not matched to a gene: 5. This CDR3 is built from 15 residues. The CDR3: CASTVAGISYNEQFF. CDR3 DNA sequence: TGTGCCAGCACCGTAGCGGGAATCTCCTACAATGAGCAGTTCTTC.

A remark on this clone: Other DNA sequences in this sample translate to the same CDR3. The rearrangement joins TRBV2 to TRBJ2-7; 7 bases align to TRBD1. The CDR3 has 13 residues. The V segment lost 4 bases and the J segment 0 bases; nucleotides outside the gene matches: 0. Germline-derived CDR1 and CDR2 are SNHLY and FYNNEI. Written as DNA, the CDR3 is TGTGCCAGCAGTGGGGACAGCTCCTACGAGCAGTACTTC. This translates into CASSGDSSYEQYF.

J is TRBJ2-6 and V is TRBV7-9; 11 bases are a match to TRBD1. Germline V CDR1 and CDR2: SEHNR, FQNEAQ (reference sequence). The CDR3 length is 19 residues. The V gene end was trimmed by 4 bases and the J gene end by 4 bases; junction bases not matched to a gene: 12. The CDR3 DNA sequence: TGTGCCAGCAGCTCACCATACGGGACAGGGGGTTACGGGGCCAACGTCCTGACTTTC. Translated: CASSSPYGTGGYGANVLTF.

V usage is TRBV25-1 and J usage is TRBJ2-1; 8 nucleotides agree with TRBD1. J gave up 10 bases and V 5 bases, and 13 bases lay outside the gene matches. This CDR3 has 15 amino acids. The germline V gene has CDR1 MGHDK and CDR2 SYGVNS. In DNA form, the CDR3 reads TGTGCCAGCAGTCCCCCGGGACAGGAGTGGCGGGAGCAGTTCTTC. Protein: CASSPPGQEWREQFF.

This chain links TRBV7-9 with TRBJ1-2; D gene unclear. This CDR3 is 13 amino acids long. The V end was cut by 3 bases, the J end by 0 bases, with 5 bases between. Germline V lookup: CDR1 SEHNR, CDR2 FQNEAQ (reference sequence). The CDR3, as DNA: TGTGCCAGCAGCTTTTCTCCTAACTATGGCTACACCTTC. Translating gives CASSFSPNYGYTF.

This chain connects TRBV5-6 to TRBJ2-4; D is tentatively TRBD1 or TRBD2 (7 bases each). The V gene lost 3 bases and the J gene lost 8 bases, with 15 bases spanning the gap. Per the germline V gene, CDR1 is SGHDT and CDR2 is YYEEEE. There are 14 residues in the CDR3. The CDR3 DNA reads TGTGCCAGCAGCTCGGCGACAGGGAGGGACATTCAGTACTTC. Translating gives CASSSATGRDIQYF.

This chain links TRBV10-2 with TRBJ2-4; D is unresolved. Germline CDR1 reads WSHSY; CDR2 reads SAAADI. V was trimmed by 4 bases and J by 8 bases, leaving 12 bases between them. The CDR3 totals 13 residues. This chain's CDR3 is CASSAGGGDIQYF. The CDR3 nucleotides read TGCGCCAGCAGTGCAGGTGGCGGAGACATTCAGTACTTC.